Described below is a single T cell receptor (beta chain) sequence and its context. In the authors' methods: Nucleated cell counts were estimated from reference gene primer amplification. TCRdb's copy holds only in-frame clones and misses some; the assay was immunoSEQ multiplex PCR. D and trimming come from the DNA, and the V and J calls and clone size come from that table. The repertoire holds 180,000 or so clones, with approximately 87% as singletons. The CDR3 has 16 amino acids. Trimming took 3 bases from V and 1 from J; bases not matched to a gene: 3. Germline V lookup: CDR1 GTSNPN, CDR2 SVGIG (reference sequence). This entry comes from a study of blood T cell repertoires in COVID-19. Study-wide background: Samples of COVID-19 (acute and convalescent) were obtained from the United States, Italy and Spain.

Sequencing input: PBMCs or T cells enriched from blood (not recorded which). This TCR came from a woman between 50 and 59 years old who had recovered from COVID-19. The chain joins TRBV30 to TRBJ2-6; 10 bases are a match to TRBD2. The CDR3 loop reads CAWRGSGRSGANVLTF. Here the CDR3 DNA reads TGTGCCTGGAGGGGTAGCGGGAGGTCTGGGGCCAACGTCCTGACTTTC. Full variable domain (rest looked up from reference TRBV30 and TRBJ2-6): SQTIHQWPATLVQPVGSPLSLECTVEGTSNPNLYWYRQAAGRGLQLLFYSVGIGQISSEVPQNLSASRPQDRQFILSSKKLLLSDSGFYLCAWRGSGRSGANVLTFGAGSRLTVL.